This entry lists 29 T cell receptor beta chains sequenced from one sample in a study of T cells in localized non-small cell lung cancer. Clones were read by immunoSEQ multiplex PCR, and TCRdb kept only the in-frame ones, dropping some. The sample lists around 33,000 clones; around 93% were seen once. The sequences come from peripheral blood, collected before any cancer treatment. These receptors all stem from a female donor aged 60 or older with stage I lung adenocarcinoma.

V and J are TRBV19 and TRBJ2-6, with D unresolved. CDR1 is LNHDA, CDR2 SQIVND, per germline (reference sequence). The V and J ends lost 2 bases and 0 bases respectively, with 5 bases between them. The CDR3 runs to 15 residues. CDR3 sequence reads: CASSIYRSGANVLTF. As DNA, the CDR3 is TGTGCCAGTAGTATATACCGCTCTGGGGCCAACGTCCTGACTTTC.

The rearrangement joins TRBV6-5 to TRBJ1-1, with TRBD1 as a possible D gene (6 bases). Germline loops: CDR1 MNHEY, CDR2 SVGAGI. Trimming removed 5 bases at V and 2 bases at J, with 12 bases between. This CDR3 contains 14 residues. The CDR3 loop reads CASSLTGVNTEAFF. The CDR3 nucleotides read TGTGCCAGCAGTCTGACAGGTGTCAACACTGAAGCTTTCTTT.

The chain employs TRBV7-2 and TRBJ2-5, with D uncertain. V dropped 1 base and J dropped 2 bases, with 8 bases sitting between them. Germline-derived CDR1 and CDR2 are SGHTA and FQGNSA. The CDR3 totals 14 residues. The CDR3 coding sequence is TGTGCCAGCAGCTTAGTTTTCAGTCAAGAGACCCAGTACTTC. Its translation is CASSLVFSQETQYF.

The J gene is TRBJ1-6, the V gene TRBV7-2, with 8 bases fitting TRBD1. The CDR3 has 13 residues. The V gene end was trimmed by 5 bases and the J gene end by 8 bases; junction bases not matched to a gene: 2. Germline CDR1 and CDR2: SGHTA and FQGNSA. The CDR3 region has the DNA TGTGCCAGCAGCGCGGGACAGGATTCACCCCTCCACTTT. Its protein product is CASSAGQDSPLHF.

This chain's CDR3 is CASSLGRTNTDTQYF. The CDR3 nucleotides read TGTGCCAGCAGCTTAGGTAGGACTAACACAGATACGCAGTATTTT. The chain links TRBV11-3 to TRBJ2-3; the D gene is possibly TRBD2 (6 bases). V was pared by 1 base and J by 2 bases, with 10 bases between. The germline gives CDR1 SGHNT, CDR2 YENEEA. The length of the CDR3 is 15 residues.

The genes are TRBV6-6 and TRBJ2-7, with 10 bases fitting TRBD2. In germline, CDR1 is MNHNY, CDR2 SVGAGI (reference sequence). This CDR3 region has 13 residues. J gave up 4 bases and V 7 bases, and 4 bases lay outside the gene matches. CDR3 sequence (DNA): TGTGCCAGCATTGCTAGCGGGGGTTACGAGCAGTACTTC. It encodes CASIASGGYEQYF.

The chain employs TRBV29-1 and TRBJ1-2, with D maybe TRBD1 (5 bases). Per the germline V gene, CDR1 is SQVTM and CDR2 is ANQGSEA. Trimming took off 8 bases at V and 6 bases at J, with 13 bases between the two ends. CDR3 length equals 11 residues. CDR3 region: CSPGPGNGYTF. The CDR3 nucleotides read TGCAGCCCCGGGCCAGGGAATGGCTACACCTTC.

V usage is TRBV18 and J usage is TRBJ1-2; 8 nucleotides line up with TRBD1. The V gene's germline CDR1 is KGHSH and CDR2 LQKENI. J lost 2 bases, V lost 7 bases, and 6 bases had no gene match. The CDR3 consists of 14 residues. This CDR3 is CASYPGQGNYGYTF. Written as DNA, the CDR3 is TGTGCCAGCTATCCAGGACAGGGCAACTATGGCTACACCTTC.

The chain recombines TRBV19 with TRBJ1-5, with D unresolved. The CDR3 contains 16 residues. Germline V CDR1 and CDR2: LNHDA, SQIVND (reference sequence). V was cut by 0 bases and J by 6 bases, with 15 bases left in between. The CDR3 nucleotides are TGTGCCAGTAGTATAGATCGGGGAAACCGAATTCAGCCCCAGCATTTT. It yields the protein CASSIDRGNRIQPQHF.

The genes are TRBV6-1 and TRBJ2-5; weak D call: TRBD2 (5 bases). V lost 7 bases and J 1 base, leaving 10 bases between the germline ends. Germline CDR1 and CDR2: MNHNS and SASEGT. The CDR3 sequence is 13 residues long. The CDR3 bases are TGTGCCAGCACGTTAAGCGGCCAAGAGACCCAGTACTTC. Translation: CASTLSGQETQYF.

The gene calls are TRBV7-9 and TRBJ1-5, with D possibly matching TRBD1 (6 bases). Trimming left V 1 base short and J 0 bases short, with 13 bases between. Per the germline V gene, CDR1 is SEHNR and CDR2 is FQNEAQ (reference sequence). This CDR3 comprises 17 residues. CDR3 amino acids: CASSLVLQGRSNQPQHF. CDR3 coding DNA: TGTGCCAGCAGCTTAGTGCTGCAGGGGCGTAGCAATCAGCCCCAGCATTTT.

This sequence joins TRBV16 and TRBJ1-5; D uncertain. The CDR3 is made up of 15 amino acids. The V gene's germline CDR1 is KGHSY and CDR2 FQNENV. V was cut by 0 bases and J by 10 bases, with 16 bases left in between. CDR3 nucleotide sequence: TGTGCCAGCAGCCAATCTGCCGGTCACCCAAGTCCCCAGCATTTT. It translates to CASSQSAGHPSPQHF.

The chain links TRBV7-2 to TRBJ1-1; D is uncertain. This CDR3 has 14 residues. Germline loops: CDR1 SGHTA, CDR2 FQGNSA. V dropped 2 bases and J dropped 6 bases, with 13 bases sitting between them. CDR3 sequence (DNA): TGTGCCAGCAGCTTATGGAATCGGGGATCTGAAGCTTTCTTT. It is translated as CASSLWNRGSEAFF.

The CDR3 bases are TGTGCCAGTGGACAGTTAACGAACACCGGGGAGCTGTTTTTT. As protein: CASGQLTNTGELFF. The chain employs TRBV7-3 and TRBJ2-2; D may be TRBD1 (6 bases). V was shortened by 9 bases and J by 0 bases, with 11 bases between the two germline ends. The CDR3 loop spans 14 amino acids. Per germline, CDR1 SGHTA and CDR2 FQGTGA.

This clone is a singleton in its sample. The chain uses TRBV7-2 and TRBJ1-5; tentative D call: TRBD1 (5 bases). The CDR3 spans 13 residues. CDR1 and CDR2 (germline): SGHTA, FQGNSA. The V end lost 5 bases, the J end lost 10 bases, and 15 bases lay between the germline ends. The CDR3, as DNA: TGTGCCAGCAGCCCCCGGGACGGAGGCCCCCAGCATTTT. Amino acids: CASSPRDGGPQHF.

V gene TRBV11-3 combines with J gene TRBJ2-3; D tentatively fits TRBD1 or TRBD2 (5 bases each). The ends were cut back, 4 bases at V and 7 bases at J, with 12 bases in the middle. The CDR3 extends over 13 amino acids. Looked up from germline, CDR1 is SGHNT and CDR2 is YENEEA. The CDR3 bases are TGTGCCAGCAGCTCAACCTGGGGGTATACGCAGTATTTT. Translating gives CASSSTWGYTQYF. The whole variable domain, remainder taken from reference TRBV11-3 and TRBJ2-3, is EAGVVQSPRYKIIEKKQPVAFWCNPISGHNTLYWYLQNLGQGPELLIRYENEEAVDDSQLPKDRFSAERLKGVDSTLKIQPAELGDSAVYLCASSSTWGYTQYFGPGTRLTVL.

Only a few counts were recorded for this clone. The V gene is TRBV9, the J gene TRBJ2-3; possible D gene TRBD2, 6 bases. Trimming pared 7 bases from V and 0 bases from J, leaving 15 bases between. The CDR3 has 15 amino acids. Germline CDR1 and CDR2: SGDLS and YYNGEE. The CDR3 here is CASGDGGSSTDTQYF. The CDR3 region has the DNA TGTGCCAGCGGGGATGGGGGGTCTAGCACAGATACGCAGTATTTT. Full variable domain (outside the CDR3, taken from reference TRBV9 and TRBJ2-3): DSGVTQTPKHLITATGQRVTLRCSPRSGDLSVYWYQQSLDQGLQFLIQYYNGEERAKGNILERFSAQQFPDLHSELNLSSLELGDSALYFCASGDGGSSTDTQYFGPGTRLTVL.

This chain uses TRBV5-1 with TRBJ1-6; D unresolved. The CDR3 totals 16 residues. V gave up 0 bases and J gave up 8 bases, with 15 bases separating them. Germline CDR1 SGHRS, CDR2 YFSETQ. The CDR3 here is CASSLVGSSGDSPLHF. In DNA, the CDR3 is TGCGCCAGCAGCTTGGTAGGGTCCTCCGGAGATTCACCCCTCCACTTT.

The J gene is TRBJ2-7, the V gene TRBV28; 7 positions match TRBD1. The CDR3 sequence is 14 residues long. Germline V gene sequence: CDR1 MDHEN, CDR2 SYDVKM. Losses at the gene ends were 5 bases for V and 1 base for J; bases not matched to a gene: 5. The CDR3 bases are TGTGCCAGCAGTCACCAGGGGGAATCCTACGAGCAGTACTTC. Translating it yields CASSHQGESYEQYF.

The chain couples TRBV15 to TRBJ2-1; D is unclear. This CDR3 has 13 residues. V was shortened by 0 bases and J by 9 bases, with 9 bases between the two germline ends. Germline lookup yields CDR1 LNHNV and CDR2 YYDKDF (reference sequence). The CDR3 loop is CATSRDPRAEQFF. The CDR3 DNA follows: TGTGCCACCAGCAGAGACCCTAGAGCTGAGCAGTTCTTC.

The chain links TRBV5-1 to TRBJ2-5, with 7 positions matching TRBD2. Germline V gene lookup returns CDR1 SGHRS and CDR2 YFSETQ. The CDR3 is made up of 15 amino acids. The V segment lost 8 bases and the J segment 1 base; nucleotides outside the gene matches: 11. The CDR3 region is CASGRLAQLQETQYF. The CDR3 bases are TGCGCCAGTGGGAGACTAGCCCAACTCCAAGAGACCCAGTACTTC.

The chain has TRBV6-1 and TRBJ2-5, with D unresolved. The CDR3 loop spans 14 amino acids. Per germline, CDR1 MNHNS and CDR2 SASEGT. V lost 2 bases and J 7 bases, leaving 14 bases between the germline ends. For the CDR3, the DNA is TGTGCCAGCAGTGAAATCCAGCCGGGTGGGACCCAGTACTTC. It yields the protein CASSEIQPGGTQYF.

This chain connects TRBV25-1 to TRBJ1-2; tentative D call: TRBD1 (6 bases). CDR3 length: 12 residues. Deletions cut 7 bases from V and 6 bases from J, with 12 bases between. Germline CDR1 reads MGHDK; CDR2 reads SYGVNS. CDR3 bases: TGTGCCAGCACCGAGTCAGGGGATGGCTACACCTTC. Translating it yields CASTESGDGYTF.

There are a few counts of this clone. This chain links TRBV10-1 with TRBJ1-5; the D is unclear. CDR3 length: 13 residues. V gave up 4 bases and J gave up 6 bases, with 10 bases separating them. Germline assignment: CDR1 WNHNN and CDR2 SYGVQD (reference sequence). The DNA of the CDR3 is TGCGCCAGCAGTGTGGGGTTGGGTCAGCCCCAGCATTTT. Translating it yields CASSVGLGQPQHF.

The chain is built from TRBV28 and TRBJ2-1; the D gene is possibly TRBD2 (6 bases). Per germline, CDR1 MDHEN and CDR2 SYDVKM. The length of the CDR3 is 13 residues. Between the trimmed V and J ends, which lost 2 bases and 6 bases, there was a span of 8 bases. The CDR3 loop is CASSLGGANEQFF. The CDR3 DNA reads as TGTGCCAGCAGTTTAGGAGGGGCCAATGAGCAGTTCTTC.

V is TRBV10-2 and J is TRBJ2-7; possibly TRBD1 or TRBD2 for D (6 bases each). The CDR3 consists of 17 residues. CDR1 WSHSY and CDR2 SAAADI come from the germline V gene. V was pared by 4 bases and J by 1 base, with 20 bases between. CDR3 DNA sequence: TGCGCCAGCAGTGGGGGGGAAAGGCAGGGGTCATCCTACGAGCAGTACTTC. Amino acid sequence: CASSGGERQGSSYEQYF.

The genes are TRBV12-5 and TRBJ1-2, with D perhaps TRBD1 (5 bases). Trimming left V 4 bases short and J 3 bases short, with 27 bases between. The CDR3 has 19 amino acids. Germline lookup yields CDR1 LGHNT and CDR2 FRNRAP. The CDR3 DNA is TGTGCTAGTGGTTGGAGTGGCTCTACAGGTTGGTCAGCTGACTATGGCTACACCTTC. As protein: CASGWSGSTGWSADYGYTF.

This clone was seen once. This sequence joins TRBV5-6 and TRBJ1-6, with 7 bases lining up with TRBD1. There are 18 residues in the CDR3. Trimming cost V 5 bases and J 1 base; bases outside gene matches: 12. Germline CDR1 and CDR2: SGHDT and YYEEEE. CDR3 residues: CASRQTGAPTSYNSPLHF. The CDR3 bases are TGTGCCAGCAGACAAACAGGGGCCCCTACGTCCTATAATTCACCCCTCCACTTT.

The genes are TRBV6-1 and TRBJ2-7, with D perhaps assigned TRBD1 or TRBD2 (7 bases each). V was trimmed by 5 bases and J by 9 bases, leaving 17 bases between them. The CDR3 has 13 amino acids. Per the germline V gene, CDR1 is MNHNS and CDR2 is SASEGT. The CDR3 loop reads CASSSDREGTQYF. The CDR3 DNA reads as TGTGCCAGCAGTAGCGACAGGGAGGGTACGCAGTACTTC.